Below, one T cell receptor (beta chain) is given with its context. The sample comes from a study of blood T cell repertoires in COVID-19. Study context: The study drew acute and convalescent COVID-19 samples from the United States, Italy and Spain.

Germline V CDR1 and CDR2: MNHEY, SMNVEV (reference sequence). V was shortened by 3 bases and J by 7 bases, with 19 bases between the two germline ends. The CDR3 is made up of 17 amino acids. Per the authors' pipeline: By means of reference gene primer amplification, nucleated cell counts were estimated. Only in-frame clones appear in the TCRdb table, and some are missing; sequencing was by immunoSEQ multiplex PCR. The V and J calls and clone size are taken from that table; D and trimming were inferred from the DNA. The sample yields hundreds of thousands of clones, 65% to 90% seen once. Seattle patient enrollment occurred during active infection, with longitudinal follow-up thereafter.

The clonotype originates from a man aged 45-65 years with COVID-19, enrolled during active disease. Specimen: peripheral blood. The chain links TRBV27 to TRBJ1-6; no clear D gene. The CDR3 is CASSFSTGRPRNSPLHF. CDR3 nucleotide sequence: TGTGCCAGCAGTTTCTCGACCGGGAGGCCAAGAAATTCACCCCTCCACTTT.